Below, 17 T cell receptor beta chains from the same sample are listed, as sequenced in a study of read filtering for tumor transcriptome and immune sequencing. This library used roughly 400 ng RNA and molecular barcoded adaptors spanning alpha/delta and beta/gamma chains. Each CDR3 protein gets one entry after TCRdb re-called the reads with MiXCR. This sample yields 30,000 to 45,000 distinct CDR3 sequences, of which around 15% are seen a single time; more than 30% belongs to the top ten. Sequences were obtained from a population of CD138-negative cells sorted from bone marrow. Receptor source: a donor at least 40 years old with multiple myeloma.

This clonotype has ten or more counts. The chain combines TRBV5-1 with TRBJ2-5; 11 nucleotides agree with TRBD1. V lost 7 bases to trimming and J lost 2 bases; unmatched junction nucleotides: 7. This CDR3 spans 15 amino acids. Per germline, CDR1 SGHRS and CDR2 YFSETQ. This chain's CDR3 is CASFAGDRGQETQYF. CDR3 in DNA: TGCGCCAGCTTCGCCGGGGACAGGGGGCAAGAGACCCAGTACTTC.

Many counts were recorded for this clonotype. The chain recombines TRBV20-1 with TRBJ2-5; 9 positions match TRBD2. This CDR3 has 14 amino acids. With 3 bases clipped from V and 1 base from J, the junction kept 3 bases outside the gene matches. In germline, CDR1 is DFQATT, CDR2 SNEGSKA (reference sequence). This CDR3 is CSARSSGAQETQYF. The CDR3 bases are TGCAGTGCTAGGTCTAGCGGGGCCCAAGAGACCCAGTACTTC.

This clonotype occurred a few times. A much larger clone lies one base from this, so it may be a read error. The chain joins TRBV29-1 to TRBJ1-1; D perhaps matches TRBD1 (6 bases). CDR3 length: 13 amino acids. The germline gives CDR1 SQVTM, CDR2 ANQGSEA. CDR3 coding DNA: TGCGGCGTAGGGGGAAACCTGGGTACTGAAGCTTTCTTT. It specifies CGVGGNLGTEAFF.

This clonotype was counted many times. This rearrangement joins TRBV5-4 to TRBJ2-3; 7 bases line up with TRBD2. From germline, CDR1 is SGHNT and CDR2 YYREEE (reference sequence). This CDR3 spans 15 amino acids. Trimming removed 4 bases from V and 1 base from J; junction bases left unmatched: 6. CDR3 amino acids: CASSQSGRGTDTQYF. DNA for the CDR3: TGTGCCAGCAGCCAATCTGGGAGGGGCACAGATACGCAGTATTTT.

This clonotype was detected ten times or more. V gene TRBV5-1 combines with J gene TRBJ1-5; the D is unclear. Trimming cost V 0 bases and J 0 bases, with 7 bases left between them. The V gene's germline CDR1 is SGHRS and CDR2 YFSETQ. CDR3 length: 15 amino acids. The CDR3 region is CASSLDTDSNQPQHF. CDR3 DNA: TGCGCCAGCAGCTTGGACACAGATAGCAATCAGCCCCAGCATTTT.

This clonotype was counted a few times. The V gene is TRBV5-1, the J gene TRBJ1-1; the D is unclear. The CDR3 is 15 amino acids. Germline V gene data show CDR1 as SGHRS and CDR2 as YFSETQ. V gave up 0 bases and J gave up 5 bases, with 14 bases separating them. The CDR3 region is CASSLGSGRSTEAFF. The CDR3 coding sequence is TGCGCCAGCAGCTTGGGCTCTGGGCGATCGACTGAAGCTTTCTTT.

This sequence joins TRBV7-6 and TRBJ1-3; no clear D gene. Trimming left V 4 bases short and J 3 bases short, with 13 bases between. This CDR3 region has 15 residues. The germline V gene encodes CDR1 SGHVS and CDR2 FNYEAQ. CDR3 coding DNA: TGTGCCAGCAGCTCAAAGTCCGGTCTTGGAAACACCATATATTTT. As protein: CASSSKSGLGNTIYF.

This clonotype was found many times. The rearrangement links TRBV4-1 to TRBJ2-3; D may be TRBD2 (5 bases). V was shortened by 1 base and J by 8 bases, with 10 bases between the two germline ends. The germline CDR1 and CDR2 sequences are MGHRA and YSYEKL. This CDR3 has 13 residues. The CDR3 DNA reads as TGCGCCAGCAGCCAAGCACCCGCGGGTACGCAGTATTTT. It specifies CASSQAPAGTQYF.

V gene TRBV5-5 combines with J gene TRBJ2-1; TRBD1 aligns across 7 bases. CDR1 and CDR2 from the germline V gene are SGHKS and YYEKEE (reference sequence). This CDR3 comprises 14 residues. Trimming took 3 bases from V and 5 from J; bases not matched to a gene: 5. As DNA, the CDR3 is TGTGCCAGCAGCTATGCGACAGGGAACAATGAGCAGTTCTTC. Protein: CASSYATGNNEQFF. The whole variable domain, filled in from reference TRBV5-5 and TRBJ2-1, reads DAGVTQSPTHLIKTRGQQVTLRCSPISGHKSVSWYQQVLGQGPQFIFQYYEKEERGRGNFPDRFSARQFPNYSSELNVNALLLGDSALYLCASSYATGNNEQFFGPGTRLTVL.

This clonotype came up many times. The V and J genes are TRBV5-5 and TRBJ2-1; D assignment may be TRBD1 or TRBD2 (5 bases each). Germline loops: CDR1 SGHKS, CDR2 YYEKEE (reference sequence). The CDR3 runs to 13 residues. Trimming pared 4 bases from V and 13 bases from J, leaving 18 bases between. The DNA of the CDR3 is TGTGCCAGCAGCCACGAGATCAGGGACCCCCAGTTCTTC. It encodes CASSHEIRDPQFF.

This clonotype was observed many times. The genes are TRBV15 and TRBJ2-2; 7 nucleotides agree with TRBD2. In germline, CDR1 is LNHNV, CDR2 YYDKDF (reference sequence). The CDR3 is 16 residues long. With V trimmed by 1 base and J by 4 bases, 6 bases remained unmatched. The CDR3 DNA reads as TGTGCCACCAGCAGAGGGGCCTTAGCGGGCACCGGGGAGCTGTTTTTT. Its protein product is CATSRGALAGTGELFF. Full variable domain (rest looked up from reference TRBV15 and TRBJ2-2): DAMVIQNPRYQVTQFGKPVTLSCSQTLNHNVMYWYQQKSSQAPKLLFHYYDKDFNNEADTPDNFQSRRPNTSFCFLDIRSPGLGDTAMYLCATSRGALAGTGELFFGEGSRLTVL.

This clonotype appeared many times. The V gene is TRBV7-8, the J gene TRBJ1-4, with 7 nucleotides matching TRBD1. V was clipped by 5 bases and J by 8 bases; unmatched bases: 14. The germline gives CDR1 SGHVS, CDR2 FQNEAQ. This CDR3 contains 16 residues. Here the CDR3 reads CASSNVGTAPSEKLFF. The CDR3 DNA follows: TGTGCCAGCAGCAATGTCGGGACAGCACCTAGCGAAAAACTGTTTTTT.

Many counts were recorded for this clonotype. The CDR3 nucleotides are TGTGCCAGCAGCTTAGCTGGACAGGGGGCGAACAATCAGCCCCAGCATTTT. Translated, it gives CASSLAGQGANNQPQHF. The rearrangement uses TRBV7-9 and TRBJ1-5; 11 nucleotides align to TRBD1. V gave up 0 bases and J gave up 3 bases; unmatched junction bases: 4. This CDR3 contains 17 residues. CDR1 SEHNR and CDR2 FQNEAQ come from the germline V gene (reference sequence).

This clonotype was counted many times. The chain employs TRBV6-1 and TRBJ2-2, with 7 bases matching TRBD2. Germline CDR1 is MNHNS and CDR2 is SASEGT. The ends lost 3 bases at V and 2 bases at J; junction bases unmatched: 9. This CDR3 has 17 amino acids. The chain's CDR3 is CASSDLPAGTNTGELFF. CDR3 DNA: TGTGCCAGCAGTGACCTTCCAGCGGGAACAAACACCGGGGAGCTGTTTTTT.

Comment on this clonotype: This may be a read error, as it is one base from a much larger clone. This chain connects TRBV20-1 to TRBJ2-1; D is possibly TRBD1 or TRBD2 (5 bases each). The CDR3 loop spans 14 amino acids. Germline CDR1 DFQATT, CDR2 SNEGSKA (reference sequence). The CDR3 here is CRVRGASSYNEQFF. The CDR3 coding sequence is TGCAGGGTCCGAGGGGCTAGCAGCTACAATGAGCAGTTCTTC.

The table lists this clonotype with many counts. CDR3: CSARDRLAHEQYF. The CDR3 DNA reads TGCAGTGCTAGAGATCGCCTAGCCCACGAGCAGTACTTC. V and J are TRBV20-1 and TRBJ2-7, with D possibly matching TRBD2 (5 bases). This CDR3 spans 13 amino acids. V was pared by 0 bases and J by 5 bases, with 11 bases between. Germline CDR1 DFQATT, CDR2 SNEGSKA (reference sequence).

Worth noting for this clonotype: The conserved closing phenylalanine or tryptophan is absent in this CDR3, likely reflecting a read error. The CDR3 coding sequence is TGTGCCAGCAGTCAGCAGGGTCTAGCTAACTACGGCTACACCCTC. It codes for CASSQQGLANYGYTL. The gene calls are TRBV28 and TRBJ1-2; D possibly corresponds to TRBD1 (5 bases). This CDR3 spans 15 amino acids. Germline V gene sequence: CDR1 MDHEN, CDR2 SYDVKM.